This T cell receptor beta chain was identified in a study of blood T cells in healthy people across ages. Study details: Template-switching capture recovered about one barcoded beta molecule per two T cells.

Study-wide results and caveats: Significant beta diversity loss was already apparent by age approximately 38, declining roughly linearly. Conclusively comparing naive with antigen-experienced cells was impossible with unsorted PBMCs.

A second PCR of 7 to 11 cycles used a sample-barcoded 5' primer and a J-beta primer mix. Via MiXCR, TCRdb re-called the 5' RACE reads, giving one row per CDR3 protein. The sample comprises about 830,000 distinct CDR3 sequences, approximately 67% of which are singletons, and 25% to 30% rests with the top ten. Trimming left V 2 bases short and J 1 base short, with 20 bases between. The CDR3 is 18 residues long. Per germline, CDR1 SGHVS and CDR2 FNYEAQ. In terms of origin and age, donors were healthy Caucasian individuals from Russia aged about 6 to 95. This clonotype was observed once. Its target is not known.

The chain links TRBV7-6 to TRBJ2-5; D gene ambiguous. The material sequenced was blood. The clonotype originates from a man between 25 and 39 years old in good health. CDR3 sequence (DNA): TGTGCCAGCAGCTTATTGGGGATGGTAAACTACCGCCAAGAGACCCAGTACTTC. Amino acid sequence: CASSLLGMVNYRQETQYF. Based on the CDR3 plus reference TRBV7-6 and TRBJ2-5, the full variable domain is GAGVSQSPRYKVTKRGQDVALRCDPISGHVSLYWYRQALGQGPEFLTYFNYEAQQDKSGLPNDRFSAERPEGSISTLTIQRTEQRDSAMYRCASSLLGMVNYRQETQYFGPGTRLLVL.